This T cell receptor (beta chain) was recovered during a study of spatial heterogeneity in lung cancer. The wider study: Detection of beta-chain sequences consistently exceeded that of alpha-chain sequences.

The time point: sample taken at primary tumor resection. Samples were obtained from 70 or so donors, all untreated early-stage non-small cell lung cancer patients. Material for sequencing was whole RNA from tumor, nontumor lung or frozen PBMC, left unsorted. The CDR3 is 16 residues long. The germline V gene has CDR1 SEHNR and CDR2 FQNEAQ (reference sequence). Trimming removed 7 bases from V and 11 bases from J, with 29 bases in between. TCRdb re-derived calls from the 5' RACE reads in MiXCR, one entry per CDR3 protein. Among just under 1,500 distinct CDR3 sequences listed, under 30% were seen once. About this clonotype: Its target is unknown.

Whole-study findings and limits: As ubiquitous and regional nonsynonymous mutations varied, counts of ubiquitous and regional expanded TCRs tracked them, respectively. It was found that expanded intratumoral alpha and beta TCR counts tracked tumor mutation counts.

This sequence was found in a female donor with early-stage non-small cell lung cancer. This specimen consisted of lung tumor tissue, obtained at surgery. The genes are TRBV7-9 and TRBJ1-2, with a possible D match to TRBD1 (6 bases). Here the CDR3 reads CASTDMAGTQGFGYTF. The CDR3 region has the DNA TGTGCCAGCACCGATATGGCGGGAACACAGGGATTTGGATACACCTTC.